This TCR beta chain emerged from a study of response to subunit inactivated influenza vaccine. MiXCR was run by TCRdb on the RT-PCR reads, yielding one entry per CDR3 protein. The repertoire has hundreds of thousands of distinct CDR3 sequences, roughly 15% of them found once; the top ten carry 6.5% to 8%. The CDR3 extends over 15 amino acids. J gave up 7 bases and V 5 bases, and 9 bases lay outside the gene matches. This chain joins TRBV12-3 or TRBV12-4 and TRBJ2-1; 9 positions agree with TRBD2. The sequencing used PBMCs from blood, collected 14 to 15 days before vaccination. This receptor was identified in a man aged 45-60 years who received an inactivated influenza vaccine. CDR3 sequence reads: CASSPGLAGTNEQFF. CDR3 nucleotides: TGTGCCAGCAGTCCGGGACTAGCCGGGACGAATGAGCAGTTCTTC.